This record concerns one T cell receptor beta chain sequence. The repertoire was sequenced with immunoSEQ multiplex PCR; TCRdb's copy has only in-frame clones and lacks some. The data contain 300,000 to 400,000 clones, approximately 90% of them seen just once; the ten biggest clones take up 3.5% to 4.5%. These data come from a study of blood T cell repertoires in COVID-19. In the study overall: The United States, Italy and Spain were the sources of the acute and convalescent COVID-19 samples. From T cells, B-cell-depleted T cells, or PBMCs came the material, which was cDNA or gDNA.

The CDR3 sequence is 15 residues long. V shed 3 bases and J 7 bases; nucleotides not matched to a gene: 11. Germline-derived CDR1 and CDR2 are LNHDA and SQIVND (reference sequence). This chain uses TRBV19 with TRBJ2-7; 8 nucleotides match TRBD1. The sample consisted of peripheral blood. The sequence was obtained from a woman aged 50 to 65 with active or convalescent COVID-19. CDR3 amino acids: CASSIQQGGFGEQYF. DNA of the CDR3: TGTGCCAGTAGTATCCAACAGGGGGGTTTTGGAGAGCAGTACTTC.